This T cell receptor (beta chain) was found in a study of T cells in Graves' hyperthyroidism and ophthalmopathy. This CDR3 has 15 amino acids. Germline CDR1 is SGHDT and CDR2 is YYEEEE. V was pared by 4 bases and J by 8 bases, with 19 bases between. Researchers amplified the TCR beta CDR3 regions from RNA transcripts. HTBI primers were used for first-round RT-PCR of the TCR CDR3. MiXCR, applied by TCRdb to the multiplex PCR reads, yields one record per CDR3 protein. The data contain about 560,000 distinct CDR3 sequences, approximately 16% of them seen just once; the ten biggest clones take up around a sixth.

The clonotype comes from a woman in her late teens or twenties with Graves' hyperthyroidism. Sequences were obtained from blood. The chain carries TRBV5-6 and TRBJ2-1; tentatively, D is TRBD1 (6 bases). This CDR3 is CASSHKGLTGYEQFF. DNA for the CDR3: TGTGCCAGCAGCCATAAGGGTTTAACAGGGTATGAGCAGTTCTTC.